Below are 5 T cell receptor beta chains sequenced from a single sample in a study of blood T cell repertoires in COVID-19 (TCRdb year 2020). Library generation was performed with the immunoSEQ multiplex PCR assay. The clones in this table, taken by TCRdb from immuneACCESS, are in-frame only. Not every clone is retained; where verified, under half of the shortfall comes from an unresolved V gene, and the cause of the rest is unknown. A total of about 210,000 clones appear in this sample, 83% of them only once. About 2.7% of the sample belongs to the ten largest clones. The sequencing sample was made of peripheral blood. Receptor source: a woman aged 40-49 years with active or convalescent COVID-19.

The chain links TRBV30 to TRBJ2-3; 13 bases are shared with TRBD2. The V gene end was trimmed by 1 base and the J gene end by 1 base; junction bases not matched to a gene: 8. The CDR3 sequence is 18 residues long. Germline V gene sequence: CDR1 GTSNPN, CDR2 SVGIG (reference sequence). The CDR3 spells CAWSAALGLAGGTDTQYF. In DNA, the CDR3 is TGTGCCTGGAGTGCCGCTCTTGGACTAGCGGGGGGCACAGATACGCAGTATTTT.

The genes are TRBV5-8 and TRBJ2-5; 14 bases line up with TRBD2. The CDR3 extends over 16 amino acids. After removal of 2 bases from V and 5 bases from J, the junction contained 5 bases not matched to a gene. Germline assignment: CDR1 SGHTS and CDR2 YDEGEE. The CDR3 spells CASSFGTSGSSETQYF. Here the CDR3 DNA reads TGTGCCAGCAGCTTCGGGACTAGCGGGAGTAGCGAGACCCAGTACTTC.

The J gene is TRBJ1-2, the V gene TRBV5-1; possibly TRBD1 for D (5 bases). V lost 4 bases to trimming and J lost 0 bases, with 16 bases between them. Germline assignment: CDR1 SGHRS and CDR2 YFSETQ. The CDR3 contains 16 residues. CDR3 DNA sequence: TGCGCCAGCAGCCCGGGACCCCGGGGGGCTAACTATGGCTACACCTTC. The encoded protein is CASSPGPRGANYGYTF. Supplemented by reference TRBV5-1 and TRBJ1-2, the full variable domain reads KAGVTQTPRYLIKTRGQQVTLSCSPISGHRSVSWYQQTPGQGLQFLFEYFSETQRNKGNFPGRFSGRQFSNSRSEMNVSTLELGDSALYLCASSPGPRGANYGYTFGSGTRLTVV.

The J gene is TRBJ2-1, the V gene TRBV7-9; D is perhaps TRBD1 (6 bases). The germline V and J ends were trimmed by 3 bases and 5 bases, with 11 bases remaining between them. This CDR3 region has 14 residues. From germline, CDR1 is SEHNR and CDR2 FQNEAQ (reference sequence). The CDR3 bases are TGTGCCAGCAGCTTCTGGGGGCTAAACAATGAGCAGTTCTTC. As protein: CASSFWGLNNEQFF.

The chain links TRBV15 to TRBJ1-4; D possibly corresponds to TRBD1 (5 bases). The germline V and J ends were trimmed by 2 bases and 7 bases, with 14 bases remaining between them. The CDR3 covers 15 residues. Germline-derived CDR1 and CDR2 are LNHNV and YYDKDF (reference sequence). CDR3 in amino acids: CATSRRSGGGEKLFF. The CDR3 DNA sequence: TGTGCCACCAGCAGACGGTCTGGGGGGGGTGAAAAACTGTTTTTT. Looking up the rest from reference TRBV15 and TRBJ1-4 gives the full variable domain: DAMVIQNPRYQVTQFGKPVTLSCSQTLNHNVMYWYQQKSSQAPKLLFHYYDKDFNNEADTPDNFQSRRPNTSFCFLDIRSPGLGDTAMYLCATSRRSGGGEKLFFGSGTQLSVL.